The 17 T cell receptor beta chains in this list originate from one sample, sequenced in a study of metastatic and nonmetastatic thyroid tumors. TCRdb reanalyzed the PCR reads via MiXCR. The sample lists about 39,000 clones, approximately 20% occurring once. Prior to thyroid surgery, none of the patients had received any treatment. The sequenced material came from blood. Every receptor here comes from a female donor with papillary thyroid cancer or a benign thyroid nodule (not recorded which). Some clones in this sample may be carry-over from other donors' samples.

The sample holds many counts of this clone. The rearrangement uses TRBV20-1 and TRBJ1-1; possibly TRBD1 for D (5 bases). Between the trimmed V and J ends, which lost 3 bases and 8 bases, there was a span of 10 bases. CDR1 and CDR2 from the germline V gene are DFQATT and SNEGSKA (reference sequence). The CDR3 contains 11 residues. The chain's CDR3 is CSASRRGEAFF. As DNA, the CDR3 is TGCAGTGCTAGTAGAAGGGGCGAAGCTTTCTTT.

This clone came up many times. This sample also contains other DNA sequences that code for the same CDR3. The chain employs TRBV5-4 and TRBJ2-7; 8 bases align to TRBD2. The CDR3 loop spans 12 amino acids. Germline-derived CDR1 and CDR2 are SGHNT and YYREEE (reference sequence). The V gene end was trimmed by 1 base and the J gene end by 9 bases; junction bases not matched to a gene: 3. The CDR3 spells CASSLLAGPQYF. The CDR3, as DNA: TGTGCCAGCAGCTTGCTAGCGGGCCCGCAGTACTTC.

V gene TRBV7-6 combines with J gene TRBJ2-5; D is unclear. Trimming took 6 bases from V and 1 from J, leaving 24 bases between them. The CDR3 is 18 residues long. The germline gives CDR1 SGHVS, CDR2 FNYEAQ. The CDR3, as DNA: TGTGCCAGCAGACAGCCCGGACCACCGGCAGCTCCCCAAGAGACCCAGTACTTC. It yields the protein CASRQPGPPAAPQETQYF.

This clone appeared many times. The gene calls are TRBV6-1 and TRBJ2-5, with a tentative D call TRBD1 (5 bases). V dropped 1 base and J dropped 3 bases, with 9 bases sitting between them. The CDR3 runs 14 residues. Germline CDR1 and CDR2: MNHNS and SASEGT. DNA of the CDR3: TGTGCCAGCAGTGAAGGCGGCAGGGAAGAGACCCAGTACTTC. It codes for CASSEGGREETQYF.

This clone was seen only a few times. A much larger clone differs from this one at a single base, so this may be a read error. Other DNA sequences in this specimen translate into the identical CDR3. The V and J genes are TRBV4-3 and TRBJ2-2; D call uncertain. Trimming stripped 0 bases from V and 6 bases from J, with 11 bases between. The CDR3 spans 15 residues. Germline CDR1 and CDR2: LGHNA and YSLEER. The CDR3 sequence: CASSQDLDKPGELFF. The CDR3 region has the DNA TGCGCCAGCAGCCAAGATCTCGACAAGCCCGGGGAGCTGTTTTTT.

In its sample, this clone was seen many times. This rearrangement joins TRBV3-1 to TRBJ1-2, with a weak D call TRBD1 (5 bases). V was trimmed by 3 bases and J by 7 bases, leaving 9 bases between them. Germline V gives CDR1 LGHDT, CDR2 YNNKEL (reference sequence). This CDR3 is built from 12 residues. CDR3 DNA sequence: TGTGCCAGCAGCCAGGGGAGGGGTGGCTACACCTTC. Amino acids: CASSQGRGGYTF.

Many counts were recorded for this clone. V is TRBV19 and J is TRBJ2-3, with a possible D match to TRBD1 (6 bases). CDR1 and CDR2 from the germline V gene are LNHDA and SQIVND (reference sequence). This CDR3 is 16 amino acids long. Trimming pared 7 bases from V and 0 bases from J, leaving 17 bases between. In DNA form, the CDR3 reads TGTGCCAGTACCCCCTCAAGGGGGATTAGCACAGATACGCAGTATTTT. This translates into CASTPSRGISTDTQYF.

In this sample, this clone turned up a few times. The final CDR3 position lacks the conserved phenylalanine or tryptophan, pointing to a likely read error. This chain joins TRBV28 and TRBJ2-7; TRBD2 is a possible D gene (6 bases). This CDR3 has 12 residues. V lost 6 bases to trimming and J lost 4 bases, with 10 bases between them. Germline CDR1 reads MDHEN; CDR2 reads SYDVKM. CDR3 sequence (DNA): TGTGCCAGCAGCCTGACTAGTTACGAGCAGTACTCC. Translation gives CASSLTSYEQYS.

This clone has more than one count but fewer than ten. This chain connects TRBV12-3 or TRBV12-4 to TRBJ2-1; unclear D gene. V lost 6 bases and J 6 bases, leaving 12 bases between the germline ends. This CDR3 is built from 13 residues. The CDR3 sequence is CASSPTNVNEQFF. The CDR3 coding sequence is TGTGCCAGCAGCCCTACCAATGTCAATGAGCAGTTCTTC.

This clone was counted ten times or more. The DNA for the CDR3 is TGTGCCAGCAACCCTAGCGGGAGGACTAGCTCCTACAATGAGCAGTTCTTC. This translates into CASNPSGRTSSYNEQFF. The chain recombines TRBV28 with TRBJ2-1; 11 nucleotides match TRBD2. The CDR3 covers 17 residues. J was trimmed by 0 bases and V by 7 bases; bases with no gene match: 8. The germline V gene encodes CDR1 MDHEN and CDR2 SYDVKM. Variable domain in full (rest from reference TRBV28 and TRBJ2-1): DVKVTQSSRYLVKRTGEKVFLECVQDMDHENMFWYRQDPGLGLRLIYFSYDVKMKEKGDIPEGYSVSREKKERFSLILESASTNQTSMYLCASNPSGRTSSYNEQFFGPGTRLTVL.

This clone was seen many times. V usage is TRBV20-1 and J usage is TRBJ2-7; 11 nucleotides line up with TRBD1. This CDR3 is built from 15 residues. Losses at the gene ends were 0 bases for V and 7 bases for J; bases not matched to a gene: 8. Germline-derived CDR1 and CDR2 are DFQATT and SNEGSKA (reference sequence). CDR3 in amino acids: CSARDHGTGGYEQYF. The CDR3 nucleotides are TGCAGTGCTAGAGATCATGGGACAGGGGGATATGAGCAGTACTTC.

In its sample, this clone was seen many times. V is TRBV5-1 and J is TRBJ2-1; D is possibly TRBD2 (6 bases). This CDR3 has 15 amino acids. Trimming removed 4 bases from V and 10 bases from J, with 21 bases in between. The V gene's germline CDR1 is SGHRS and CDR2 YFSETQ. The CDR3 DNA follows: TGCGCCAGCAGCCCGTCGACTAGGCTCTCCAGGGAGCAGTTCTTC. Its protein is CASSPSTRLSREQFF.

By its share, this clone is medium-sized. The chain couples TRBV6-1 to TRBJ2-7; no definite D call. With 4 bases removed from V and 4 bases from J, the gap between germline ends came to 20 bases. The germline CDR1 and CDR2 sequences are MNHNS and SASEGT. This CDR3 has 16 residues. CDR3 bases: TGTGCCAGCAGTGGAATGCTGGGGTCCTTGGGTTACGAGCAGTACTTC. This translates into CASSGMLGSLGYEQYF.

The chain is built from TRBV11-1 and TRBJ2-1; 9 nucleotides agree with TRBD1. The V gene end was trimmed by 6 bases and the J gene end by 5 bases; junction bases not matched to a gene: 8. The CDR3 extends over 15 amino acids. Germline V lookup: CDR1 SGHAT, CDR2 FQDESV (reference sequence). The CDR3 DNA reads TGTGCCAGCAGTTCCGGACAGGGGTGGGACAATGAGCAGTTCTTC. Amino acids: CASSSGQGWDNEQFF. The complete variable domain, with remaining parts taken from reference TRBV11-1 and TRBJ2-1, reads EAEVAQSPRYKITEKSQAVAFWCDPISGHATLYWYRQILGQGPELLVQFQDESVVDDSQLPKDRFSAERLKGVDSTLKIQPAELGDSAMYLCASSSGQGWDNEQFFGPGTRLTVL.

This clone was observed many times. This sequence joins TRBV5-4 and TRBJ2-7; D is tentatively TRBD1 or TRBD2 (5 bases each). The CDR3 covers 14 residues. V shed 6 bases and J shed 7 bases, with 20 bases lying between them. Germline V gene data show CDR1 as SGHNT and CDR2 as YYREEE (reference sequence). The CDR3 nucleotides read TGTGCCAGCATGCCTGCGTTTGGTGAGGGGGAGCAGTACTTC. This codes for CASMPAFGEGEQYF.

There are a few counts of this clone. The CDR3 is CASSLGYSSYNEQFF. The CDR3 DNA reads as TGTGCCAGCAGCTTAGGATACAGCTCCTACAATGAGCAGTTCTTC. V and J are TRBV7-2 and TRBJ2-1; D is unresolved. Trimming pared 1 base from V and 0 bases from J, leaving 7 bases between. This CDR3 has 15 residues. In germline, CDR1 is SGHTA, CDR2 FQGNSA.

This clone was recorded at least ten times. V usage is TRBV20-1 and J usage is TRBJ2-7, with 11 bases that match TRBD2. Trimming at V came to 0 bases and at J to 2 bases, leaving 12 bases not matched to a gene. The CDR3 is 18 residues long. The V gene's germline CDR1 is DFQATT and CDR2 SNEGSKA (reference sequence). CDR3 in DNA: TGCAGTGCTAGAGATATTATTCGGTTAGCGGGAGGGACCTACGAGCAGTACTTC. Translation: CSARDIIRLAGGTYEQYF.